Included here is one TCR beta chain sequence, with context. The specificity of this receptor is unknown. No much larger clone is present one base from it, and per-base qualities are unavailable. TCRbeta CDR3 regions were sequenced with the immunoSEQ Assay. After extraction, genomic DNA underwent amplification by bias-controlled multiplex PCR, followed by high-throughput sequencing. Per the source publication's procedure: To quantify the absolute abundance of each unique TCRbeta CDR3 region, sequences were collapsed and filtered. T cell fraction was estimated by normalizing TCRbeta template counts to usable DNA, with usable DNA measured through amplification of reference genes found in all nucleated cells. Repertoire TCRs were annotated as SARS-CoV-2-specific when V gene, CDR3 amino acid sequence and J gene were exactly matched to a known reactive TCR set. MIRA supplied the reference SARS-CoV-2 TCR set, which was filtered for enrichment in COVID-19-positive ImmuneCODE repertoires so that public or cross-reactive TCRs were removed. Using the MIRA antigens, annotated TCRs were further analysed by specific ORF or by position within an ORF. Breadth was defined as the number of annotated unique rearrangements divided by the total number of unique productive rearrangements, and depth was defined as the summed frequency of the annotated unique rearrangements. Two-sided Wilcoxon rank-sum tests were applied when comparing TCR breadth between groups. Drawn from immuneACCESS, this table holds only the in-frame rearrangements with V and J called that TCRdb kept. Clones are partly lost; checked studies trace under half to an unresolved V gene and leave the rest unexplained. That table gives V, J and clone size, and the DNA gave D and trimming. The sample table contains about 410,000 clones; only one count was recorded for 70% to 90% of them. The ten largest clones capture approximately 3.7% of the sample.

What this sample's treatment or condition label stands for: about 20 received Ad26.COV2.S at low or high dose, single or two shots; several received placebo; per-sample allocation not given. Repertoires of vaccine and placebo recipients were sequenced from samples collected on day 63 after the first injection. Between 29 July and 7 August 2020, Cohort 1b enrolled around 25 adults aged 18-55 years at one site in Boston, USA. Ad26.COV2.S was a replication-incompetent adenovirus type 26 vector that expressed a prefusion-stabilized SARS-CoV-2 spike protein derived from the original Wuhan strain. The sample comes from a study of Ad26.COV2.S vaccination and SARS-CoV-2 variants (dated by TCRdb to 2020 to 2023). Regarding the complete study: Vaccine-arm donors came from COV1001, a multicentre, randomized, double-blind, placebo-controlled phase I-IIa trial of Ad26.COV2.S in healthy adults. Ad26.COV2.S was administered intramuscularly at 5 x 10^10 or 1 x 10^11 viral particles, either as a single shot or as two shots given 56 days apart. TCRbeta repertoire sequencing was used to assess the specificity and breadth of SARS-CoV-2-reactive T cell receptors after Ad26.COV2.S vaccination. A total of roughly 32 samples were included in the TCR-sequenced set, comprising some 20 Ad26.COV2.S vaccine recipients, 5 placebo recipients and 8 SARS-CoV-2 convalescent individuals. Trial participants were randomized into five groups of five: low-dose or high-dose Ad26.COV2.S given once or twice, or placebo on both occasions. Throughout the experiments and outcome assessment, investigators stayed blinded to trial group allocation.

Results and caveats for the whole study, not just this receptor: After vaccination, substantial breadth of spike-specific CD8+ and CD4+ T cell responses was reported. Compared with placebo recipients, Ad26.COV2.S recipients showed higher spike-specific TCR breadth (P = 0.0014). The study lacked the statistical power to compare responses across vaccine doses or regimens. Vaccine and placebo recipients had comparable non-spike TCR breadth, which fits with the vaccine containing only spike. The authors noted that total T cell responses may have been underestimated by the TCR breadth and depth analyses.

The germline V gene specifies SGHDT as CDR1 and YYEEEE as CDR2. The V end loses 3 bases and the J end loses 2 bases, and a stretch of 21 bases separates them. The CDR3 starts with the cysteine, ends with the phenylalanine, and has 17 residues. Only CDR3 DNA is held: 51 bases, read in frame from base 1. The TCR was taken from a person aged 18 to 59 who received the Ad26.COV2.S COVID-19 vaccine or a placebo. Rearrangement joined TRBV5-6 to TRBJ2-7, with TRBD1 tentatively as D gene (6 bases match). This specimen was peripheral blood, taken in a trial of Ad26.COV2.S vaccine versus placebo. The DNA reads TGTGCCAGCAGCTCACCAAAGGACAGCCCTCACCCCTACGAGCAGTACTTC. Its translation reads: CASSSPKDSPHPYEQYF.